The 23 T cell receptor beta chains given below trace back to one sample, sequenced in a study of breast tumors, draining lymph nodes, adjacent tissues. One entry per CDR3 protein, called by TCRdb with MiXCR from the multiplex PCR reads. The sample holds some 170,000 distinct CDR3 sequences, around 33% seen once. Samples came from axillary lymph nodes draining the breast cancer. Sequencing was performed on axillary lymph node tissue. These receptors all come from a female donor with breast cancer. Some clones in this sample may be carry-over from other donors' samples.

This clonotype came up many times. The chain employs TRBV20-1 and TRBJ2-1, with D possibly being TRBD2 (5 bases). The CDR3 consists of 16 residues. Per germline, CDR1 DFQATT and CDR2 SNEGSKA (reference sequence). Trimming removed 0 bases at V and 1 base at J, with 13 bases between. The CDR3 here is CSARDKAETSYNEQFF. The DNA for the CDR3 is TGCAGTGCTAGAGATAAAGCGGAGACATCCTACAATGAGCAGTTCTTC.

This clonotype was counted at least ten times. The chain employs TRBV2 and TRBJ2-7, with 9 bases that match TRBD1. The V gene end was trimmed by 10 bases and the J gene end by 1 base; junction bases not matched to a gene: 8. The CDR3 covers 14 residues. From germline, CDR1 is SNHLY and CDR2 FYNNEI. CDR3 bases: TGTGCCATTTCATCCGGGACAGGGTCCTACGAGCAGTACTTC. Amino acid sequence: CAISSGTGSYEQYF.

This clonotype was counted at least ten times. Sequence at one end of the junction differs from germline and may be a read error. The chain joins TRBV5-1 to TRBJ2-1; the D gene is possibly TRBD1 (8 bases). Germline values: CDR1 SGHRS, CDR2 YFSETQ. This CDR3 is 13 amino acids long. CDR3 residues: CASSWGGQDGRAF. The CDR3 region has the DNA TGCGCCAGCAGCTGGGGGGGACAGGATGGCAGGGCCTTC. The whole variable domain, filled in from reference TRBV5-1 and TRBJ2-1, reads KAGVTQTPRYLIKTRGQQVTLSCSPISGHRSVSWYQQTPGQGLQFLFEYFSETQRNKGNFPGRFSGRQFSNSRSEMNVSTLELGDSALYLCASSWGGQDGRAFGPGTRLTVL.

This clonotype was picked up many times. The rearrangement joins TRBV5-4 to TRBJ2-5, with a tentative D call TRBD2 (6 bases). V was clipped by 0 bases and J by 2 bases, with 11 bases between them. The CDR3 is 15 residues long. Germline-derived CDR1 and CDR2 are SGHNT and YYREEE (reference sequence). CDR3 nucleotide sequence: TGTGCCAGCAGCTTGGGACACCGGGGGCAAGAGACCCAGTACTTC. Its translation is CASSLGHRGQETQYF.

Ten or more counts support this clonotype. This sequence joins TRBV27 and TRBJ2-2; TRBD2 is a possible D gene (6 bases). Germline CDR1 MNHEY, CDR2 SMNVEV (reference sequence). Trimming left V 5 bases short and J 7 bases short, with 20 bases between. The CDR3 covers 16 residues. CDR3 loop: CASSRRGPEHIGELFF. The CDR3 DNA reads as TGTGCCAGCAGTAGGAGGGGTCCCGAGCACATCGGGGAGCTGTTTTTT.

This clonotype was detected many times. The chain carries TRBV15 and TRBJ2-1, with D perhaps matching TRBD2 (5 bases). V was trimmed by 2 bases and J by 4 bases, leaving 15 bases between them. Per germline, CDR1 LNHNV and CDR2 YYDKDF (reference sequence). This CDR3 contains 16 residues. The CDR3: CATSRLQLGRYNEQFF. CDR3 sequence (DNA): TGTGCCACCAGCAGACTCCAACTAGGTCGATACAATGAGCAGTTCTTC.

This clonotype was counted ten times or more. The chain couples TRBV4-3 to TRBJ2-7; TRBD2 might be the D (6 bases). Trimming shortened V by 0 bases and J by 6 bases, and 15 bases separated the two germline ends. This CDR3 is 15 amino acids long. Germline V gives CDR1 LGHNA, CDR2 YSLEER. CDR3 nucleotides: TGCGCCAGCAGCCAAGACCCTAGCGCTATCTCCGAGCAGTACTTC. Its translation: CASSQDPSAISEQYF.

This clonotype was detected many times. V is TRBV9 and J is TRBJ2-3, with TRBD2 matching 13 bases. Trimming removed 3 bases from V and 5 bases from J; junction bases left unmatched: 9. The germline gives CDR1 SGDLS, CDR2 YYNGEE. There are 17 residues in the CDR3. CDR3: CASSGFWTSGSRDTQYF. The CDR3 region has the DNA TGTGCCAGCAGCGGATTTTGGACTAGCGGGAGTAGAGATACGCAGTATTTT.

J is TRBJ1-4 and V is TRBV7-3; no clear D. Germline CDR1 reads SGHTA; CDR2 reads FQGTGA. There are 13 residues in the CDR3. Trimming took 4 bases from V and 7 from J, leaving 10 bases between them. In DNA, the CDR3 is TGTGCCAGCAGCTCGCTAGCGGGTGAAAAACTGTTTTTT. Translation gives CASSSLAGEKLFF.

This clonotype has only a few counts. V usage is TRBV24-1 and J usage is TRBJ1-5, with 8 bases that match TRBD1. Germline V CDR1 and CDR2: KGHDR, SFDVKD. The ends lost 3 bases at V and 3 bases at J; junction bases unmatched: 6. This CDR3 has 16 amino acids. DNA of the CDR3: TGTGCCACCAGTGATGCAGGGGGCTTAGACAATCAGCCCCAGCATTTT. It translates to CATSDAGGLDNQPQHF.

This clonotype was counted many times. V and J are TRBV6-6 and TRBJ1-6, with D hard to call. Trimming cost V 11 bases and J 0 bases, with 8 bases left between them. Germline values: CDR1 MNHNY, CDR2 SVGAGI (reference sequence). The CDR3 spans 13 residues. Here the CDR3 reads CALMSSYNSPLHF. Written as DNA, the CDR3 is TGTGCCTTAATGAGCTCCTATAATTCACCCCTCCACTTT.

In regard to this clonotype: At one boundary the junction diverges from the germline segment, which might be a read error. V and J are TRBV20-1 and TRBJ2-3, with a tentative D call TRBD1 (5 bases). The germline CDR1 and CDR2 sequences are DFQATT and SNEGSKA (reference sequence). The CDR3 loop spans 15 amino acids. The CDR3 is CSARGWARGTDTQYF. The CDR3 nucleotides are TGCAGTGCTAGGGGCTGGGCAAGGGGCACAGACACGCAGTATTTT.

This clonotype was seen a handful of times. A single base separates this from a much larger clone, so it may be a read error. This chain uses TRBV5-5 with TRBJ1-5; tentatively, D is TRBD1 (5 bases). The CDR3 loop spans 13 amino acids. Trimming stripped 0 bases from V and 9 bases from J, with 10 bases between. Germline lookup yields CDR1 SGHKS and CDR2 YYEKEE (reference sequence). CDR3 coding DNA: TGTGCCAGCAGCTTGGAGGGGCCAGGGCCCCAGCATTTT. It is translated as CASSLEGPGPQHF.

In its sample, this clonotype was seen many times. The CDR3 coding sequence is TGTGCCTGGGCCGCGGGGACTAGCCGGAGGACCGGGGAGCTGTTTTTT. Translation: CAWAAGTSRRTGELFF. The chain links TRBV30 to TRBJ2-2; 9 nucleotides agree with TRBD2. The CDR3 consists of 16 residues. The V gene's germline CDR1 is GTSNPN and CDR2 SVGIG (reference sequence). V dropped 5 bases and J dropped 5; count of bases not matched to a gene: 12.

This clonotype was counted at least ten times. The rearrangement links TRBV10-2 to TRBJ1-5, with 9 bases identical to TRBD1. Germline-derived CDR1 and CDR2 are WSHSY and SAAADI. The junction had 3 bases not matched to a gene; V was cut back by 4 bases and J by 2 bases. The CDR3 extends over 15 amino acids. Written as DNA, the CDR3 is TGCGCCAGCAGTGGGGGACAGGGCGGCAATCAGCCCCAGCATTTT. Protein product: CASSGGQGGNQPQHF.

This clonotype was counted at least ten times. The V gene is TRBV4-1, the J gene TRBJ2-6; D possibly corresponds to TRBD2 (6 bases). Per germline, CDR1 MGHRA and CDR2 YSYEKL. The CDR3 runs to 18 residues. Trimming shortened V by 3 bases and J by 4 bases, and 19 bases separated the two germline ends. In DNA form, the CDR3 reads TGCGCCAGCAGCCAGTCTAGGGGCGGGGCTGGGGGGGCCAACGTCCTGACTTTC. Protein product: CASSQSRGGAGGANVLTF.

There are many counts of this clonotype. The J gene is TRBJ1-5, the V gene TRBV6-5; 7 bases agree with TRBD1. V shed 5 bases, J shed 6 bases, and the junction held 10 bases outside the gene matches. CDR3 length: 15 amino acids. Looked up from germline, CDR1 is MNHEY and CDR2 is SVGAGI. CDR3 residues: CASSPRQGGPQPQHF. CDR3 in DNA: TGTGCCAGCAGTCCACGACAGGGAGGCCCTCAGCCCCAGCATTTT.

In this sample, this clonotype turned up once. Since no conserved phenylalanine or tryptophan closes the CDR3, a read error is the likely cause. The limits of the CDR3 on the DNA are not certain, so only TCRdb's listed CDR3 is given. The chain recombines TRBV14 with TRBJ1-6; the listed D gene, TRBD1, was not tested against the DNA. The CDR3 is 18 amino acids in total, end residues counted. Germline lookup yields CDR1 SGHDN and CDR2 FVKESK. This chain's CDR3 is CASSQESSRLETPSKPLT.

A word on this clonotype: With a much larger clone just one base away, this may be a read error. The chain combines TRBV28 with TRBJ1-2; D is uncertain. Per germline, CDR1 MDHEN and CDR2 SYDVKM. This CDR3 contains 11 residues. As DNA, the CDR3 is TGTGCCGGCAGTATCAGGCGACGCTACACCTTC. It is translated as CAGSIRRRYTF.

With regard to this clonotype: Relative to the germline gene, one junction end is altered; a read error may explain this. The gene calls are TRBV6-5 and TRBJ2-3; 8 positions match TRBD2. The CDR3 runs to 18 residues. The V gene's germline CDR1 is MNHEY and CDR2 SVGAGI. The CDR3 bases are TGTGCCAGCAGTCACTCCCGGATAACGGGAGGGATCACAGATACGCAGTATTTT. Amino acid sequence: CASSHSRITGGITDTQYF.

This clonotype was seen ten or more times. The chain is built from TRBV7-6 and TRBJ2-1; D unresolved. V shed 4 bases and J shed 2 bases, with 12 bases lying between them. The CDR3 contains 15 residues. From germline, CDR1 is SGHVS and CDR2 FNYEAQ. This CDR3 reads CASSSNGYTYNEQFF. The CDR3 region has the DNA TGTGCCAGCAGCTCGAATGGCTATACCTACAATGAGCAGTTCTTC.

Of note for this clonotype: Since a much larger clone is just one base distant, this may be a read error. J is TRBJ2-7 and V is TRBV5-6; TRBD1 agrees at 7 bases. J was trimmed by 6 bases and V by 5 bases; bases with no gene match: 11. Germline V gene sequence: CDR1 SGHDT, CDR2 YYEEEE. The CDR3 runs 14 residues. CDR3 protein: CASSPGQSQTEQYF. Here the CDR3 DNA reads TGTGCCAGCAGTCCGGGACAGTCACAAACCGAGCAGTACTTC.

This clonotype occurred many times. The genes are TRBV9 and TRBJ2-3, with a possible D match to TRBD2 (6 bases). Looked up from germline, CDR1 is SGDLS and CDR2 is YYNGEE. V lost 0 bases and J 8 bases, leaving 10 bases between the germline ends. The CDR3 has 13 amino acids. The CDR3 region has the DNA TGTGCCAGCAGCGTAGAAGAGGAGGGTACGCAGTATTTT. This gives the protein CASSVEEEGTQYF.